This TCR beta chain was documented in a study of T cell responses to AZD1222 COVID-19 vaccine (dated by TCRdb to about 2021). At the level of the whole study: A total of 230 or so trial participants underwent TCR sequencing, of whom about 200 received two doses of AZD1222 and some 26 received two doses of the MenACWY control vaccine. Enrollment into the trials was organized by age into subgroups of 18-55, 56-69 and 70-plus years, and those subgroups contained roughly 150, 30 and 60 TCR-sequenced participants, respectively. Overall study results and their limits: The 56-69-year group was small, and its depth increase did not reach significance, likely because of low power. No day 14 peak-response samples were available, so repertoires were characterized only after the peak T cell response. The whole spike protein was spanned by vaccine-associated CD4 TCRs, and dominant responses were seen in regions 160-218 and 743-854. A significant rise in spike-specific TCR breadth and depth was observed after two AZD1222 doses relative to day 0 and relative to MenACWY recipients. Participants were mostly white British, with more females than males. The authors suggested clonal diversity may have been underestimated. Reportedly, almost half of the unique spike-specific TCRs recognized epitopes lying outside the regions that are mutated in the B.1.351 and B.1.1.7 variants. Conclusions about previously exposed vaccinees were limited because only six AZD1222 recipients were SARS-CoV-2 seropositive at baseline.

The CDR3 runs 13 amino acids, cysteine and phenylalanine included. The kept DNA is CDR3 alone, 39 bases in frame from the first base. Looking up the germline V gene yields CDR1 SGHTA and CDR2 FQGNSA. The germline ends are 16 bases apart after V is trimmed by 6 bases and J by 8 bases. Taken with the paper, the label for time point translates to: about 28 days (+/-7) after the second vaccine dose. Because spike-specific TCR depth and breadth did not differ between the two schedules, AZD1222 recipients who got a second dose at roughly 4 weeks were pooled with those who got a second dose at roughly 12 weeks. The vaccinee samples were drawn from two UK trials, COV001 and COV002, one of which was a single-blind randomized controlled phase 2/3 trial testing AZD1222 (ChAdOx1 nCoV-19) in healthy adults. For TCRbeta chain sequencing, PBMC samples were collected from trial participants at day 0 and at day 28 after the second dose.

For this clone: Its binding antigen is unknown. Base qualities are not provided; no much larger clone lies one nucleotide away.

The CDR3 regions of human TCRbeta chains were analyzed by immunosequencing. The source study handled its data this way. Repertoire TCRs were matched against a reference library of SARS-CoV-2-specific TCRs generated with the MIRA antigen-specificity platform. Breadth was defined as the fraction of unique TCRs that were SARS-CoV-2-associated. Depth was defined as the fraction of total T cells that were SARS-CoV-2-associated. Using the MIRA data, every spike-specific TCR was mapped to the spike region that the TCR reacted to and assigned to either a CD4 or a CD8 class. Log10-transformed breadth and depth values were compared by one-way ANOVA with Sidak's multiple comparisons tests. The table was pulled from immuneACCESS by TCRdb, which kept in-frame rearrangements only. Such tables lose some clones; where checked, under half of the loss comes from unresolved V genes, and the rest has no known cause. The V and J calls and clone size were taken over from that table, and D and trimming were inferred from the DNA. The sample profile shows approximately 75,000 clones; about nine tenths of them were found once. Of the sample, roughly 18% falls within the top ten clones.

This specimen consisted of peripheral blood, obtained 28 days after the second AZD1222 dose. This TCR derives from an adult who received the AZD1222 COVID-19 vaccine. The sequence is built from TRBV7-2 and TRBJ1-2; possibly the D gene is TRBD1, per 6 matching bases. In nucleotide form, the sequence is TGTGCCAGCAGTTTGAACAGGGTTCGGGGCTACACCTTC. Its protein reads: CASSLNRVRGYTF.